This T cell receptor beta chain was sequenced for a study of blood T cells in healthy people across ages. Findings of the study overall: A roughly linear age-dependent decrease characterized TCR beta diversity per million T cells.

This clonotype was seen more than once but under ten times. Antigen: not known. Together with a sample-barcoded 5' primer, a J-beta primer mix was included in a second PCR lasting roughly 6 to 12 cycles. Per sample, CDR3-containing paired-end reads numbered at least 2.5 million. TCRdb reprocessed the 5' RACE reads via MiXCR and lists one record per CDR3 protein. Here the sample spans over a million distinct CDR3 sequences, 45% to 70% being singletons. The receptor comes from a man between 18 and 35 years old in good health. The sequenced sample was blood.

Here the CDR3 reads CSARGGSNEKLFF. Here the CDR3 DNA reads TGCAGTGCCAGGGGGGGGTCTAATGAAAAACTGTTTTTT. The J gene is TRBJ1-4, the V gene TRBV20-1, with 7 bases lining up with TRBD1. The CDR3 covers 13 residues. The trim removed 6 bases at V and 3 bases at J, leaving 4 bases unmatched. Germline lookup yields CDR1 DFQATT and CDR2 SNEGSKA (reference sequence).